A single sample is the source of the 24 T cell receptor beta chains below, sequenced in a study of T-cell reconstitution after alpha-beta-depleted transplantation in children. For TCRbeta, the library was prepared with unique molecular identifiers. TCRdb re-called the PCR reads through MiXCR, storing one row per CDR3 protein. This sample carries about 980,000 distinct CDR3 sequences, around 30% of them seen once, and the ten largest clones take 28%. The sample here was PBMCs, mostly from graft donor cells, taken 360 days after TCRalphabeta/CD19-depleted stem cell transplant. The receptor source for this set is a boy younger than two who had a stem cell transplant for SCID, so the T cells may come from the graft donor.

This clonotype was seen only a few times. The rearrangement joins TRBV4-1 to TRBJ1-1, with D perhaps TRBD1 (6 bases). V lost 4 bases and J lost 0, with 12 bases in between. In germline, CDR1 is MGHRA, CDR2 YSYEKL. CDR3 length equals 15 residues. In DNA, the CDR3 is TGCGCCAGCAGCCCGGGACATAGCATGAACACTGAAGCTTTCTTT. Translation: CASSPGHSMNTEAFF.

The V call is TRBV7-6, the J call TRBJ2-5, with a tentative D call TRBD1 (5 bases). V lost 0 bases, J lost 2 bases, and 13 bases lay in between. The CDR3 is 16 amino acids. Germline lookup yields CDR1 SGHVS and CDR2 FNYEAQ. The DNA of the CDR3 is TGTGCCAGCAGCTTAGCGGCAGGGCTTGGACAAGAGACCCAGTACTTC. This sequence encodes CASSLAAGLGQETQYF.

V and J are TRBV29-1 and TRBJ2-1; D remains unclear. V lost 3 bases and J 3 bases, leaving 24 bases between the germline ends. Per the germline V gene, CDR1 is SQVTM and CDR2 is ANQGSEA. The CDR3 has 18 amino acids. The CDR3 sequence: CSVEAPLRSSLHYNEQFF. CDR3 DNA: TGCAGCGTTGAGGCCCCCTTGAGGTCCAGCCTCCACTACAATGAGCAGTTCTTC.

This clonotype was seen a handful of times. The chain is built from TRBV12-3 or TRBV12-4 and TRBJ2-5; possibly TRBD1 for D (6 bases). The CDR3 covers 16 residues. Trimming cost V 7 bases and J 1 base, with 19 bases left between them. CDR3 residues: CASIGKQGISQETQYF. DNA of the CDR3: TGTGCCAGCATAGGAAAGCAGGGGATTTCCCAAGAGACCCAGTACTTC.

This clonotype was seen more than once but under ten times. V gene TRBV14 combines with J gene TRBJ2-3, with 12 nucleotides matching TRBD2. The CDR3 covers 18 residues. V was pared by 4 bases and J by 2 bases, with 10 bases of the junction left unmatched. In germline, CDR1 is SGHDN, CDR2 FVKESK. CDR3 residues: CASSPRTSGAYFTDTQYF. The CDR3, as DNA: TGTGCCAGCAGCCCGCGGACTAGCGGGGCGTACTTCACAGATACGCAGTATTTT.

The gene calls are TRBV6-5 and TRBJ2-7; no clear D gene. The CDR3 totals 12 residues. V was trimmed by 7 bases and J by 2 bases, leaving 9 bases between them. The V gene's germline CDR1 is MNHEY and CDR2 SVGAGI. The CDR3: CASKGSTYEQYF. CDR3 DNA sequence: TGTGCCAGCAAGGGCAGTACCTACGAGCAGTACTTC.

This clonotype has at least ten counts. The chain employs TRBV7-9 and TRBJ2-3; a weak D match, TRBD2 (5 bases). Trimming cost V 5 bases and J 0 bases, with 9 bases left between them. The germline CDR1 and CDR2 sequences are SEHNR and FQNEAQ (reference sequence). CDR3 size: 14 residues. CDR3 loop: CASSRGSSTDTQYF. CDR3 DNA: TGTGCCAGCAGCCGGGGAAGCAGCACAGATACGCAGTATTTT.

The V gene is TRBV28, the J gene TRBJ2-7; D is ambiguous. Germline values: CDR1 MDHEN, CDR2 SYDVKM. Trimming took off 7 bases at V and 0 bases at J, with 13 bases between the two ends. This CDR3 contains 14 residues. The CDR3 spells CASNLGIPSYEQYF. For the CDR3, the DNA is TGTGCCAGCAACCTTGGGATCCCCTCCTACGAGCAGTACTTC.

The V and J genes are TRBV6-6 and TRBJ2-3; D gene ambiguous. The CDR3 contains 13 residues. V lost 2 bases, J lost 2 bases, and 5 bases lay in between. Germline V gene data show CDR1 as MNHNY and CDR2 as SVGAGI (reference sequence). The CDR3 DNA reads TGTGCCAGCAGTTACGATGTCACAGATACGCAGTATTTT. It codes for CASSYDVTDTQYF.

CDR3 sequence: CASLGQWKETQYF. The CDR3 DNA follows: TGTGCCAGCCTGGGACAGTGGAAAGAGACCCAGTACTTC. This chain joins TRBV18 and TRBJ2-5; TRBD1 matches at 7 bases. V trimming: 8 bases; J trimming: 3 bases; junction bases outside the gene matches: 6. Looked up from germline, CDR1 is KGHSH and CDR2 is LQKENI. This CDR3 has 13 residues.

This clonotype was observed once. The chain carries TRBV11-1 and TRBJ2-2, with a possible D match to TRBD2 (5 bases). Germline loops: CDR1 SGHAT, CDR2 FQDESV (reference sequence). Trimming took 5 bases from V and 0 from J, leaving 19 bases between them. The CDR3 spans 18 residues. CDR3 sequence: CASSDGLLLGSNTGELFF. The CDR3 DNA follows: TGTGCCAGCAGCGACGGACTCCTTTTGGGTTCGAACACCGGGGAGCTGTTTTTT. Supplemented by reference TRBV11-1 and TRBJ2-2, the full variable domain reads EAEVAQSPRYKITEKSQAVAFWCDPISGHATLYWYRQILGQGPELLVQFQDESVVDDSQLPKDRFSAERLKGVDSTLKIQPAELGDSAMYLCASSDGLLLGSNTGELFFGEGSRLTVL.

The CDR3, as DNA: TGTGCCACCAGTGAGTGGGGATCCCATGAGCAGTTCTTC. Translated, it gives CATSEWGSHEQFF. The chain uses TRBV24-1 and TRBJ2-1; no clear D. Germline V gene lookup returns CDR1 KGHDR and CDR2 SFDVKD. The CDR3 is made up of 13 amino acids. Between the trimmed V and J ends, which lost 4 bases and 8 bases, there was a span of 11 bases.

This clonotype was seen a handful of times. This chain links TRBV6-5 with TRBJ2-5, with 7 bases that match TRBD1. The germline CDR1 and CDR2 sequences are MNHEY and SVGAGI. Trimming cost V 4 bases and J 0 bases; bases outside gene matches: 8. This CDR3 comprises 16 residues. The CDR3 DNA reads as TGTGCCAGCAGTTTCTACAGGGGCTGGTACCAAGAGACCCAGTACTTC. Protein sequence: CASSFYRGWYQETQYF.

In this sample, this clonotype turned up a few times. This chain uses TRBV9 with TRBJ2-3; perhaps TRBD1 as D (5 bases). V was cut by 6 bases and J by 6 bases, with 14 bases left in between. The germline CDR1 and CDR2 sequences are SGDLS and YYNGEE. The CDR3 contains 13 residues. The CDR3 nucleotides read TGTGCCAGCAACCCCCAGGGCGTCGATACGCAGTATTTT. Its protein is CASNPQGVDTQYF. The whole variable domain, remainder taken from reference TRBV9 and TRBJ2-3, is DSGVTQTPKHLITATGQRVTLRCSPRSGDLSVYWYQQSLDQGLQFLIQYYNGEERAKGNILERFSAQQFPDLHSELNLSSLELGDSALYFCASNPQGVDTQYFGPGTRLTVL.

This clonotype was seen once. CDR3: CASSYQTGIAYEQYF. The CDR3 nucleotides read TGTGCCAGCAGTTACCAGACAGGCATAGCCTACGAGCAGTACTTC. The V gene is TRBV6-5, the J gene TRBJ2-7, with D possibly TRBD1 on 6 matching bases. The germline CDR1 and CDR2 sequences are MNHEY and SVGAGI. Deletions cut 2 bases from V and 2 bases from J, with 13 bases between. The CDR3 length is 15 residues.

The CDR3 nucleotides read TGTGCCAGCTCACAACAGGGGCCCCGGGATGAGCAGTTCTTC. This sequence encodes CASSQQGPRDEQFF. The V call is TRBV18, the J call TRBJ2-1, with TRBD1 identical over 7 bases. The CDR3 covers 14 residues. Germline lookup yields CDR1 KGHSH and CDR2 LQKENI. V lost 4 bases to trimming and J lost 8 bases; unmatched junction nucleotides: 8.

In DNA form, the CDR3 reads TGCGCCAGCATGTCGGGGATCATCCAAGAGACCCAGTACTTC. Amino acid sequence: CASMSGIIQETQYF. The chain employs TRBV5-1 and TRBJ2-5, with D possibly matching TRBD2 (5 bases). The CDR3 has 14 residues. Germline V gene sequence: CDR1 SGHRS, CDR2 YFSETQ. Trimming took 6 bases from V and 1 from J, leaving 13 bases between them.

The J gene is TRBJ2-5, the V gene TRBV20-1; D is unclear. The CDR3 covers 13 residues. CDR1 DFQATT and CDR2 SNEGSKA come from the germline V gene (reference sequence). The V and J ends lost 4 bases and 0 bases respectively, with 9 bases between them. The CDR3 DNA reads as TGCAGTGCTATATTGTACTACCAAGAGACCCAGTACTTC. Translating it yields CSAILYYQETQYF.

This clonotype came up a few times. The V gene is TRBV4-3, the J gene TRBJ2-7, with no clear D. The ends were cut back, 0 bases at V and 0 bases at J, with 15 bases in the middle. Looked up from germline, CDR1 is LGHNA and CDR2 is YSLEER. The CDR3 spans 17 residues. This CDR3 is CASSQDWIVADSYEQYF. The CDR3 DNA reads TGCGCCAGCAGCCAAGATTGGATTGTGGCTGACTCCTACGAGCAGTACTTC.

This clonotype was seen more than once but under ten times. J is TRBJ2-1 and V is TRBV29-1, with D perhaps matching TRBD2 (7 bases). The CDR3 is made up of 14 amino acids. The germline V gene has CDR1 SQVTM and CDR2 ANQGSEA. The V end lost 4 bases, the J end lost 2 bases, and 12 bases lay between the germline ends. CDR3 sequence reads: CSVGRGGTYNEQFF. CDR3 sequence (DNA): TGCAGCGTTGGTAGGGGGGGGACCTACAATGAGCAGTTCTTC.

The genes are TRBV19 and TRBJ2-6; a possible D gene is TRBD2 (5 bases). The CDR3 is 17 amino acids. Germline-derived CDR1 and CDR2 are LNHDA and SQIVND (reference sequence). Trimming stripped 3 bases from V and 4 bases from J, with 16 bases between. In nucleotides, the CDR3 is TGTGCCAGTAGTATGGGATTGGGAGCTTCGGGGGCCAACGTCCTGACTTTC. This codes for CASSMGLGASGANVLTF.

The chain combines TRBV6-5 with TRBJ2-5; possibly TRBD1 or TRBD2 for D (5 bases each). From germline, CDR1 is MNHEY and CDR2 SVGAGI. CDR3 size: 18 residues. V dropped 4 bases and J dropped 5 bases, with 26 bases sitting between them. The CDR3 DNA reads TGTGCCAGCAGTTCGATACTCCGGGACGGAGACCTAGGGGAGACCCAGTACTTC. This gives the protein CASSSILRDGDLGETQYF.

This chain joins TRBV12-3 or TRBV12-4 and TRBJ2-1, with D possibly being TRBD1 (5 bases). The CDR3 consists of 12 residues. With 3 bases removed from V and 9 bases from J, the gap between germline ends came to 9 bases. The CDR3 is CASSLQGREQFF. DNA for the CDR3: TGTGCCAGCAGTTTGCAGGGCCGTGAGCAGTTCTTC.

This clonotype was detected only a few times. The V gene is TRBV3-1, the J gene TRBJ2-3; 7 bases map to TRBD1. V trimming: 1 base; J trimming: 0 bases; junction bases outside the gene matches: 1. CDR3 length: 15 residues. Germline-derived CDR1 and CDR2 are LGHDT and YNNKEL (reference sequence). CDR3 region: CASSQAGQSTDTQYF. DNA of the CDR3: TGTGCCAGCAGCCAAGCGGGACAGAGCACAGATACGCAGTATTTT.